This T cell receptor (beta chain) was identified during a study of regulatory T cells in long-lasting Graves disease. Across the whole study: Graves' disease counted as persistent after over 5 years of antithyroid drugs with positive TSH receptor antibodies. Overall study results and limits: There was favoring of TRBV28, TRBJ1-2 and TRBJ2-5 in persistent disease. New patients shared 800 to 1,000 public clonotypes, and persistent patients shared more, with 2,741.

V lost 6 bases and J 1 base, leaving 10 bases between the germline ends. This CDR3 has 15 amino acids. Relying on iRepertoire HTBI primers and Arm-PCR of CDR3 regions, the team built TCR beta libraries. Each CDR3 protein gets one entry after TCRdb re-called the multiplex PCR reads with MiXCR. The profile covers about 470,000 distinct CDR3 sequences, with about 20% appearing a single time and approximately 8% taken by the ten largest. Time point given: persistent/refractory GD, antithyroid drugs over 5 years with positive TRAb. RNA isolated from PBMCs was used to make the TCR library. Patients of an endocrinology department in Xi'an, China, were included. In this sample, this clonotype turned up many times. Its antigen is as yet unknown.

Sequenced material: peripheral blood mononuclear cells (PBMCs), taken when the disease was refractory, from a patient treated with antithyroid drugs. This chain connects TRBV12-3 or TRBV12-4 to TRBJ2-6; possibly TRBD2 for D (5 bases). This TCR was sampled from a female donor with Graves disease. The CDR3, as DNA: TGTGCCAGCAGGGACGGGATTTCTGGGGCCAACGTCCTGACTTTC. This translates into CASRDGISGANVLTF.